The 28 T cell receptor beta chains listed next were all sequenced from one sample in a study of blood T cell repertoires in COVID-19. The protocol was immunoSEQ multiplex PCR, while the TCRdb copy is restricted to in-frame clones and leaves out a portion. Of tens of thousands of clones in the sample, 90% were seen once. Sequenced material: peripheral blood. Receptor source: a middle-aged woman with active COVID-19.

The rearrangement joins TRBV10-1 to TRBJ2-7; a weak D match, TRBD1 (6 bases). In germline, CDR1 is WNHNN, CDR2 SYGVQD (reference sequence). The V and J ends lost 4 bases and 3 bases respectively, with 10 bases between them. The CDR3 extends over 13 amino acids. CDR3 nucleotides: TGCGCCAGCAGTGCTGGGGACAACTACGAGCAGTACTTC. Its translation is CASSAGDNYEQYF.

J is TRBJ2-7 and V is TRBV20-1; TRBD2 agrees at 8 bases. Germline V gene sequence: CDR1 DFQATT, CDR2 SNEGSKA (reference sequence). V dropped 3 bases and J dropped 7; count of bases not matched to a gene: 11. This CDR3 is 14 amino acids long. The CDR3 nucleotides read TGCAGTGCTAGTTATCGGGGGGGCCAGTGGGAGCAGTACTTC. Amino acid sequence: CSASYRGGQWEQYF.

DNA for the CDR3: TGTGCCAGCAGCTTGGGTCTAGCGGGGGTAAGGGAGCAGTTCTTC. Its protein is CASSLGLAGVREQFF. The rearrangement links TRBV7-9 to TRBJ2-1; 10 nucleotides align to TRBD2. Germline V gives CDR1 SEHNR, CDR2 FQNEAQ (reference sequence). The CDR3 totals 15 residues. The trim removed 3 bases at V and 10 bases at J, leaving 9 bases unmatched.

This clone showed up just once. CDR3: CASTKGDRGLSYTF. The CDR3 DNA follows: TGTGCCAGTACTAAAGGGGACAGGGGGCTAAGCTACACCTTC. J is TRBJ1-2 and V is TRBV9, with 12 bases matching TRBD1. The CDR3 length is 14 residues. CDR1 is SGDLS and CDR2 is YYNGEE in the germline V gene. The junction had 11 bases not matched to a gene; V was cut back by 8 bases and J by 9 bases. Looking up the rest from reference TRBV9 and TRBJ1-2 gives the full variable domain: DSGVTQTPKHLITATGQRVTLRCSPRSGDLSVYWYQQSLDQGLQFLIQYYNGEERAKGNILERFSAQQFPDLHSELNLSSLELGDSALYFCASTKGDRGLSYTFGSGTRLTVV.

This clone was detected once. CDR3 region: CASSVARGNTEAFF. The CDR3 DNA reads TGTGCCAGCAGTGTAGCCAGGGGGAACACTGAAGCTTTCTTT. The V gene is TRBV2, the J gene TRBJ1-1; perhaps TRBD1 as D (6 bases). V was cut by 4 bases and J by 1 base, with 10 bases left in between. CDR1 is SNHLY and CDR2 is FYNNEI in the germline V gene. The CDR3 extends over 14 amino acids.

The chain carries TRBV6-6 and TRBJ2-2; TRBD2 might be the D (6 bases). Trimming left V 6 bases short and J 0 bases short, with 8 bases between. The CDR3 extends over 14 amino acids. Germline CDR1 and CDR2: MNHNY and SVGAGI (reference sequence). CDR3 coding DNA: TGTGCCAGCAGGGGACTTTCGAACACCGGGGAGCTGTTTTTT. It encodes CASRGLSNTGELFF.

The V gene is TRBV5-4, the J gene TRBJ1-2; possible D gene TRBD1, 5 bases. Germline CDR1 SGHNT, CDR2 YYREEE (reference sequence). V dropped 2 bases and J dropped 6 bases, with 11 bases sitting between them. CDR3 size: 13 residues. CDR3 in amino acids: CASSFGRVDGYTF. Here the CDR3 DNA reads TGTGCCAGCAGCTTTGGCAGGGTTGATGGCTACACCTTC. The full variable domain, its missing parts supplied by reference TRBV5-4 and TRBJ1-2, is ETGVTQSPTHLIKTRGQQVTLRCSSQSGHNTVSWYQQALGQGPQFIFQYYREEENGRGNFPPRFSGLQFPNYSSELNVNALELDDSALYLCASSFGRVDGYTFGSGTRLTVV.

The V gene is TRBV12-3 or TRBV12-4, the J gene TRBJ2-3; D not certain. Trimming removed 3 bases from V and 2 bases from J, with 6 bases in between. This CDR3 is built from 13 residues. The CDR3 sequence is CASSLQSTDTQYF. CDR3 bases: TGTGCCAGCAGTTTGCAGTCCACAGATACGCAGTATTTT.

The rearrangement joins TRBV9 to TRBJ2-7; D not certain. CDR1 and CDR2 (germline): SGDLS, YYNGEE. The V end lost 0 bases, the J end lost 2 bases, and 9 bases lay between the germline ends. The CDR3 length is 14 residues. The CDR3 region is CASSVANSPYEQYF. DNA for the CDR3: TGTGCCAGCAGCGTAGCGAACAGCCCCTACGAGCAGTACTTC.

The chain employs TRBV7-9 and TRBJ2-1; tentatively, D is TRBD2 (6 bases). CDR1 and CDR2 (germline): SEHNR, FQNEAQ (reference sequence). The ends were cut back, 3 bases at V and 2 bases at J, with 14 bases in the middle. The CDR3 sequence is 16 residues long. The CDR3 DNA reads TGTGCCAGCAGCTTGAGATCGGGACTTCCCTACAATGAGCAGTTCTTC. Encoded protein: CASSLRSGLPYNEQFF.

Written as DNA, the CDR3 is TGTGCCAGCAGCTTGTTTCAGGGGGCGGCTGGCTACACCTTC. It yields the protein CASSLFQGAAGYTF. The chain joins TRBV5-4 to TRBJ1-2, with TRBD1 matching 8 bases. The trim removed 1 base at V and 7 bases at J, leaving 6 bases unmatched. The CDR3 has 14 residues. Germline values: CDR1 SGHNT, CDR2 YYREEE (reference sequence).

As concerns this clone: The conserved closing phenylalanine or tryptophan is absent in this CDR3, likely reflecting a read error. It is unclear where the CDR3 begins or ends on the DNA, so no DNA is shown, and the CDR3 is as TCRdb lists it. The V call is TRBV7-8, the J call TRBJ1-1. 8 amino acids form the CDR3, both terminal residues included. Looked up from germline, CDR1 is SGHVS and CDR2 is FQNEAQ. The CDR3 spells CASSLVNR.

CDR3 in amino acids: CASSYRDRGNSPLHF. The CDR3 coding sequence is TGTGCCAGCAGTTACCGGGACAGGGGGAATTCACCCCTCCACTTT. The V and J genes are TRBV6-6 and TRBJ1-6, with 11 bases aligning to TRBD1. This CDR3 region has 15 residues. From germline, CDR1 is MNHNY and CDR2 SVGAGI (reference sequence). V shed 2 bases and J 7 bases; nucleotides not matched to a gene: 1.

V gene TRBV5-6 combines with J gene TRBJ2-1; 8 bases agree with TRBD1. The CDR3 totals 16 residues. Germline values: CDR1 SGHDT, CDR2 YYEEEE. The V gene end was trimmed by 5 bases and the J gene end by 0 bases; junction bases not matched to a gene: 7. The CDR3 loop reads CASSLRQGSSYNEQFF. The CDR3 region has the DNA TGTGCCAGCAGTCTTAGACAGGGGTCCTCCTACAATGAGCAGTTCTTC.

J is TRBJ1-2 and V is TRBV7-9; TRBD1 is a possible D gene (6 bases). V was trimmed by 4 bases and J by 6 bases, leaving 21 bases between them. The CDR3 sequence is 16 residues long. CDR1 is SEHNR, CDR2 FQNEAQ, per germline (reference sequence). CDR3 amino acids: CASSSPRLRDNNGYTF. The CDR3, as DNA: TGTGCCAGCAGCTCACCAAGGCTACGGGACAATAATGGCTACACCTTC.

A remark on this clone: An end of the junction differs from the germline gene, which may be a read error. This sequence joins TRBV7-2 and TRBJ2-7; 10 nucleotides line up with TRBD2. The CDR3 length is 15 residues. CDR1 and CDR2 from the germline V gene are SGHTA and FQGNSA. In nucleotides, the CDR3 is TGTGCCAGCAGCCTAGCCGTCAGCGGGGGGGGCGAGCAGTACTTC. Translating gives CASSLAVSGGGEQYF.

The chain carries TRBV7-9 and TRBJ2-5, with a possible D match to TRBD1 (6 bases). The CDR3 runs to 14 residues. V was cut by 1 base and J by 5 bases, with 11 bases left in between. Looked up from germline, CDR1 is SEHNR and CDR2 is FQNEAQ (reference sequence). CDR3 sequence (DNA): TGTGCCAGCAGCTTAGATACAGGGCTCGAGACCCAGTACTTC. Its translation is CASSLDTGLETQYF.

V and J are TRBV7-2 and TRBJ1-1; maybe TRBD1 (6 bases). The CDR3 sequence is 15 residues long. In germline, CDR1 is SGHTA, CDR2 FQGNSA. V was trimmed by 1 base and J by 3 bases, leaving 12 bases between them. CDR3 nucleotides: TGTGCCAGCAGCTTAGAAGGGGGTAGAGACACTGAAGCTTTCTTT. Its translation: CASSLEGGRDTEAFF.

This clone was seen more than once but under ten times. The chain recombines TRBV11-3 with TRBJ1-2, with no clear D. The germline CDR1 and CDR2 sequences are SGHNT and YENEEA. Trimming took 3 bases from V and 3 from J, leaving 11 bases between them. This CDR3 is 14 amino acids long. The CDR3 here is CASSLYEEDYGYTF. The DNA of the CDR3 is TGTGCCAGCAGCTTGTATGAGGAGGACTATGGCTACACCTTC. Full variable domain (remainder filled in from reference TRBV11-3 and TRBJ1-2): EAGVVQSPRYKIIEKKQPVAFWCNPISGHNTLYWYLQNLGQGPELLIRYENEEAVDDSQLPKDRFSAERLKGVDSTLKIQPAELGDSAVYLCASSLYEEDYGYTFGSGTRLTVV.

The CDR3 region has the DNA TGTGCCAGCAGACGGGGTGGGGTCTACGAGCAGTACTTC. Amino acid sequence: CASRRGGVYEQYF. This chain joins TRBV14 and TRBJ2-7; D may be TRBD2 (5 bases). This CDR3 has 13 amino acids. Trimming removed 6 bases from V and 3 bases from J, with 12 bases in between. Germline V gives CDR1 SGHDN, CDR2 FVKESK.

The CDR3 spells CASSLQGWDEQFF. The CDR3 DNA sequence: TGTGCCAGCAGCTTACAGGGGTGGGATGAGCAGTTCTTC. This chain joins TRBV11-3 and TRBJ2-1; D may be TRBD1 (6 bases). Germline V gene sequence: CDR1 SGHNT, CDR2 YENEEA. V was shortened by 2 bases and J by 8 bases, with 10 bases between the two germline ends. CDR3 length: 13 amino acids. Combining the CDR3 with reference TRBV11-3 and TRBJ2-1 gives the whole variable domain EAGVVQSPRYKIIEKKQPVAFWCNPISGHNTLYWYLQNLGQGPELLIRYENEEAVDDSQLPKDRFSAERLKGVDSTLKIQPAELGDSAVYLCASSLQGWDEQFFGPGTRLTVL.

The CDR3 protein is CASSSLEGAPWGNSPLHF. The CDR3 DNA reads as TGTGCCAGCAGTTCCCTCGAGGGGGCGCCCTGGGGTAATTCACCCCTCCACTTT. V usage is TRBV5-7 and J usage is TRBJ1-6, with 7 bases lining up with TRBD1. TRBV5-7 belongs to the ORF category, with a function that is uncertain. The CDR3 covers 18 residues. Trimming cost V 5 bases and J 6 bases; bases outside gene matches: 17.

This chain joins TRBV7-3 and TRBJ2-2, with TRBD1 matching 7 bases. The CDR3 is 13 residues long. Germline assignment: CDR1 SGHTA and CDR2 FQGTGA. V gave up 6 bases and J gave up 6 bases; unmatched junction bases: 4. The CDR3 DNA sequence: TGTGCCAGCAGACCCACAGGGGCCGGGGAGCTGTTTTTT. Residues: CASRPTGAGELFF.

The V gene is TRBV10-3, the J gene TRBJ2-1, with 7 bases matching TRBD1. The CDR3 is 14 amino acids. CDR1 is ENHRY and CDR2 is SYGVKD in the germline V gene. V shed 6 bases, J shed 6 bases, and the junction held 8 bases outside the gene matches. The CDR3 sequence is CAIRRQGIGNEQFF. CDR3 nucleotide sequence: TGTGCCATCAGAAGACAGGGAATCGGCAATGAGCAGTTCTTC.

V and J are TRBV4-1 and TRBJ2-7; TRBD1 matches at 12 bases. The CDR3 totals 15 residues. CDR1 is MGHRA and CDR2 is YSYEKL in the germline V gene. The V gene end was trimmed by 2 bases and the J gene end by 7 bases; junction bases not matched to a gene: 6. In DNA form, the CDR3 reads TGCGCCAGCAGCCAACCGGGACAGGGGGCACGGGAGCAGTACTTC. This translates into CASSQPGQGAREQYF.

V and J are TRBV3-1 (or the pseudogene TRBV3-2) and TRBJ1-1, with 7 bases that match TRBD1. The CDR3 is made up of 15 amino acids. In germline, CDR1 is LGHDT, CDR2 YNNKEL (reference sequence). V was pared by 2 bases and J by 6 bases, with 9 bases of the junction left unmatched. CDR3 amino acids: CASSQTRQGLAEAFF. The DNA of the CDR3 is TGTGCCAGCAGCCAAACCCGACAGGGACTCGCTGAAGCTTTCTTT.

This CDR3 is CASSRLAGNQFF. DNA for the CDR3: TGTGCCAGCAGTAGACTAGCGGGGAATCAGTTCTTC. V is TRBV2 and J is TRBJ2-1; 11 bases align to TRBD2. The CDR3 has 12 amino acids. V lost 5 bases to trimming and J lost 13 bases; unmatched junction nucleotides: 4. Germline CDR1 is SNHLY and CDR2 is FYNNEI.

The V gene is TRBV19, the J gene TRBJ1-4; a possible D gene is TRBD1 (6 bases). The CDR3 totals 12 residues. CDR1 and CDR2 (germline): LNHDA, SQIVND (reference sequence). Deletions cut 10 bases from V and 8 bases from J, with 14 bases between. The chain's CDR3 is CATSGGQEKLFF. CDR3 DNA sequence: TGTGCCACCTCGGGGGGGCAAGAAAAACTGTTTTTT.